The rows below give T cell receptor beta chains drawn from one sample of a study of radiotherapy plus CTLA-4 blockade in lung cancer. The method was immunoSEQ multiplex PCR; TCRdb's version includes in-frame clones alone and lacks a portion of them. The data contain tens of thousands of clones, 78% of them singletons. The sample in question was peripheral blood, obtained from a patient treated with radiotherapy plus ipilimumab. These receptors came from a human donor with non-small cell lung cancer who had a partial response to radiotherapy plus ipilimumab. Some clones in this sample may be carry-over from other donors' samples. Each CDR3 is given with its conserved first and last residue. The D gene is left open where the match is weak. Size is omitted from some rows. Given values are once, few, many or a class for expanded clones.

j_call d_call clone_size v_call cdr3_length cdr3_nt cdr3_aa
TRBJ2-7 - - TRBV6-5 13 TGTGCCAGCAGAAATACAGGGTCCCACGAGCAGTACTTC CASRNTGSHEQYF
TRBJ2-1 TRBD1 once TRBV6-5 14 TGTGCCAGCTCCGGACAGGGCCCCTACAATGAGCAGTTCTTC CASSGQGPYNEQFF
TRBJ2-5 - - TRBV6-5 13 TGTGCCAGCAGACTGCCCGGCCAAGAGACCCAGTACTTC CASRLPGQETQYF
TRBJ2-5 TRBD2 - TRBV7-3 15 TGTGCCAGCAGCTTAGCGGGAGGGCCGGGGGAGACCCAGTACTTC CASSLAGGPGETQYF
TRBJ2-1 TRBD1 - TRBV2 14 TGTGCCAGCACGCGGGACAGGGACCTCACTGAGCAGTTCTTC CASTRDRDLTEQFF
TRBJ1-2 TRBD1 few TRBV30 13 TGTGCCTGTGACAGGGTTGACAGCTATGGCTACACCTTC CACDRVDSYGYTF
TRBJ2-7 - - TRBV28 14 TGTGCCAGCAGTTCCCCCGACAGAACCTACGAGCAGTACTTC CASSSPDRTYEQYF
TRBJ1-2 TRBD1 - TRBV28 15 TGTGCCAGCAGTTTGGGTACAGGGGCCAGCAGTGGCTACACCTTC CASSLGTGASSGYTF
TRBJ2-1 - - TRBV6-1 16 TGTGCCAGCAGTGCACCCCAGGGGGGCTCCTACAATGAGCAGTTCTTC CASSAPQGGSYNEQFF
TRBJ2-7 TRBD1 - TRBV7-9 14 TGTGCCAGCAGCCAGGGGACAGGGGTCTACGAGCAGTACTTC CASSQGTGVYEQYF
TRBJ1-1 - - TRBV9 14 TGTGCCAGCAGCGTGGCAGTGATGAACACTGAAGCTTTCTTT CASSVAVMNTEAFF
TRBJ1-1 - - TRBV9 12 TGTGCCAGCAGCAACATGAACACTGAAGCTTTCTTT CASSNMNTEAFF
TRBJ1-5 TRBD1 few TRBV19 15 TGTGCCAGTAGTATAGGGGACAGGGACAATCAGCCCCAGCATTTT CASSIGDRDNQPQHF
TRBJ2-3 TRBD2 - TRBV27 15 TGTGCCAGCAGTTTGTTAGCGGGGGGGGTAGATACGCAGTATTTT CASSLLAGGVDTQYF
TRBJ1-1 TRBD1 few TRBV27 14 TGTGCCAGCAGGGCCGGGACAGCGAACACTGAAGCTTTCTTT CASRAGTANTEAFF
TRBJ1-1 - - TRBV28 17 TGTGCCAGCAGACCCCGGGAGGGCCTGGCGATAAACACTGAAGCTTTCTTT CASRPREGLAINTEAFF
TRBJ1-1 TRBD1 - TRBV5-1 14 TGCGCCAGCAGCCAAACAGGGGCCTACACTGAAGCTTTCTTT CASSQTGAYTEAFF
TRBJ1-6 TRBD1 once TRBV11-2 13 TGTGCCAGCAGCACCAGACAGGGTTTGTCCCTCCACTTT CASSTRQGLSLHF
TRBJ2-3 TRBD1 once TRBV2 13 TGTGCCAGCGGCCTCAGGGGGTCAGATACGCAGTATTTT CASGLRGSDTQYF
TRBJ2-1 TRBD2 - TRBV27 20 TGTGCCAGCACTTACCCTCCGGGACTAGCGGGAAGGGACTCCTACAATGAGCAGTTCTTC CASTYPPGLAGRDSYNEQFF
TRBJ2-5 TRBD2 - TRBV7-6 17 TGTGCCAGCAGCCTAGGACTAGCGGGGGTATTAAGAGAGACCCAGTACTTC CASSLGLAGVLRETQYF
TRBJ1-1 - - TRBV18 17 TGTGCCAGCTCACCACCAGAGGAGAGAGTAATGAACACTGAAGCTTTCTTT CASSPPEERVMNTEAFF
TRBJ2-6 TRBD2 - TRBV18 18 TGTGCCAGCTCATTCGGGACTAGCGGGGGACCTGGGGCCAACGTCCTGACTTTC CASSFGTSGGPGANVLTF
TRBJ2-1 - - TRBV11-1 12 TGTGCCAGCAGCTTTACGGGCAATGAGCAGTTCTTC CASSFTGNEQFF
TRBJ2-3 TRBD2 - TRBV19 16 TGTGCCAGTAGTATAGGGACTAGCCCTAGGGCAGATACGCAGTATTTT CASSIGTSPRADTQYF
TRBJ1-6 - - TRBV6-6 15 TGTGCCAGCAGTTCTTGGGCGGACAGAAATTCACCCCTCCACTTT CASSSWADRNSPLHF
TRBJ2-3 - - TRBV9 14 TGTGCCAGCAGCCTTTGTACAAGCACAGATACGCAGTATTTT CASSLCTSTDTQYF
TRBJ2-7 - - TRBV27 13 TGTGCCAGCGCTTTTGGACAAACCTACGAGCAGTACTTC CASAFGQTYEQYF
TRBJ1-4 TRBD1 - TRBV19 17 TGTGCCAGTACAGCCCGGGGACAGGGGATAACTAATGAAAAACTGTTTTTT CASTARGQGITNEKLFF
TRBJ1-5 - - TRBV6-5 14 TGTGCCAGCAGCCGCACAGGGCACAATCAGCCCCAGCATTTT CASSRTGHNQPQHF
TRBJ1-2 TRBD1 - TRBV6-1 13 TGTGCCAGCAGACGTGACAGGGTCGCTCCTCACACCTTC CASRRDRVAPHTF
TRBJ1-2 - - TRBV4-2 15 TGTGCCAGCAGCCTAAGATTGTGGACAGCTATGGGCTACACCTTC CASSLRLWTAMGYTF
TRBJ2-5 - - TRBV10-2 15 TGCGCCAGCACCCTGAGGGGGGGGCAGGGAGAGACCCAGTACTTC CASTLRGGQGETQYF
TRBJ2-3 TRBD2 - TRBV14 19 TGTGCCAGCAGCGCTCGGACTGGGACTAGCAATCAATACGCAGATACGCAGTATTTT CASSARTGTSNQYADTQYF
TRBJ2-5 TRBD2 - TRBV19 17 TGTGCCAGTAGTATAGATCGGCTAGCGGGGGACCAAGAGACCCAGTACTTC CASSIDRLAGDQETQYF
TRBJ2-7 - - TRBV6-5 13 TGTGCCAGCAGTCTGGGACAAAACTACGAGCAGTACTTC CASSLGQNYEQYF
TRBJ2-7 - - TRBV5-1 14 TGCGCCAGCAGCCCGTGGCCGACGGAGTTGGTGCAGTACTTC CASSPWPTELVQYF
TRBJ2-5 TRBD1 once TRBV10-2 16 TGCGCCAGCAGTGATAGGGACAGGGTTGGCGGCGAGACCCAGTACTTC CASSDRDRVGGETQYF
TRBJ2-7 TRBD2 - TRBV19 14 TGTGCCAGTTCCGAGCTAGCGGGGGAATACGAGCAGTACTTC CASSELAGEYEQYF
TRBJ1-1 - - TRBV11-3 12 TGTGCCAGCAGCTTCAGCCGGGAAAAAGCTTTCTTT CASSFSREKAFF
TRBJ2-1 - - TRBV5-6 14 TGTGCCAGCACCTTATTCGGGGTGAGAATTGAGCAGTTCTTC CASTLFGVRIEQFF
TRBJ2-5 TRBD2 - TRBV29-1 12 TGCAGCGTATCGGGGGGGGAAGAGACCCAGTACTTC CSVSGGEETQYF
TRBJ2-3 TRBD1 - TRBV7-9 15 TGTGCCAGCAGGATTACAGGGGTTTCCACAGATACGCAGTATTTT CASRITGVSTDTQYF
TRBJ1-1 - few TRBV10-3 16 TGTGCCATCAGTGATGGGGGCCGCAGAATGGGCACTGAAGCTTTCTTT CAISDGGRRMGTEAFF
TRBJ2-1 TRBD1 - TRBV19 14 TGTGCCAGTAGTAGTGGACAGGGGGCGAATGAGCAGTTCTTC CASSSGQGANEQFF
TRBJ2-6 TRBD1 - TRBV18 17 TGTGCCAGCTCACCAGGGACAGGGCGCTCTGGGGCCAACGTCCTGACTTTC CASSPGTGRSGANVLTF
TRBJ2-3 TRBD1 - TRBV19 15 TGTGCCAGTACCACTCACTCCAGGGGGCTAGATACGCAGTATTTT CASTTHSRGLDTQYF
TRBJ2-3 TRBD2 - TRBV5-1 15 TGCGCCAGCAGCTTGACTAGCGGGACCACAGATACGCAGTATTTT CASSLTSGTTDTQYF
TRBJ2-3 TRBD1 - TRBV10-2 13 TGCGCCAGCAGGACAGGGGGCCTGGATACGCAGTATTTT CASRTGGLDTQYF
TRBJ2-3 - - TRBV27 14 TGTGCCAGGCGGGACAGACCTAGCACAGATACGCAGTATTTT CARRDRPSTDTQYF
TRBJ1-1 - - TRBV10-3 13 TGTGCCATCAGTGTATCCGTGAACACTGAAGCTTTCTTT CAISVSVNTEAFF
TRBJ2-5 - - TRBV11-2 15 TGTGCCAGCAGCTCCCGTAGGGGGGGCCTAGAGACCCAGTACTTC CASSSRRGGLETQYF
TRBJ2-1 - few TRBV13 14 TGTGCCAGCAGCCGTAATCCCGGACTGAGTGAGCAGTTCTTC CASSRNPGLSEQFF
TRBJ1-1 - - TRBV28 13 TGTGCCAGCAGTCCACCGCAGGGGCTTGAAGCTTTCTTT CASSPPQGLEAFF
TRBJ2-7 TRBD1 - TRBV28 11 TGTGCCAGCAGTACCGGGACAGAAATAAACTTC CASSTGTEINF
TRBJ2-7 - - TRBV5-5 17 TGTGCCAGAAGCTTTCAGTCCTTAAGGGAGAGGTCCTACGAGCAGTACTTC CARSFQSLRERSYEQYF